One and the same sample provided the 29 T cell receptor beta chains below, sequenced in a study of Ad26.COV2.S vaccination and SARS-CoV-2 variants. Documented treatment: about 20 received Ad26.COV2.S at low or high dose, single or two shots; about 5 received placebo; per-sample allocation not given. Day 63 after the first vaccine or placebo injection was the time point for sampling. Sequenced by immunoSEQ multiplex PCR; TCRdb stores in-frame clones only, minus some. This table has about 350,000 clones, 85% to 90% appearing once. Source: peripheral blood, taken in a trial of Ad26.COV2.S vaccine versus placebo. The receptors come from a person aged 18 to 65 who received the Ad26.COV2.S COVID-19 vaccine or a placebo.

This clone was picked up one time. The chain is built from TRBV7-8 and TRBJ1-3, with TRBD1 as a possible D gene (5 bases). The CDR3 length is 17 residues. Per germline, CDR1 SGHVS and CDR2 FQNEAQ. Trimming cost V 0 bases and J 0 bases, with 12 bases left between them. The CDR3 bases are TGTGCCAGCAGCTTAGCCCGGACAATAGTCTCTGGAAACACCATATATTTT. As protein: CASSLARTIVSGNTIYF.

V is TRBV28 and J is TRBJ2-7; possibly TRBD1 for D (6 bases). Trimming shortened V by 6 bases and J by 2 bases, and 14 bases separated the two germline ends. The CDR3 has 14 amino acids. Germline V lookup: CDR1 MDHEN, CDR2 SYDVKM. CDR3 nucleotide sequence: TGTGCCAGCAGGGGAAGACAGGCCCCCTACGAGCAGTACTTC. Translated: CASRGRQAPYEQYF.

Comment on this clone: This specimen includes other DNA sequences encoding the same CDR3. The chain uses TRBV6-6 and TRBJ2-5; D is unclear. V shed 7 bases and J shed 0 bases, with 12 bases lying between them. CDR3 length equals 14 residues. From germline, CDR1 is MNHNY and CDR2 SVGAGI (reference sequence). CDR3 nucleotide sequence: TGTGCCAGCAAGAAAGACTTGTACCAAGAGACCCAGTACTTC. Protein product: CASKKDLYQETQYF.

The chain couples TRBV24-1 to TRBJ2-5, with D possibly matching TRBD2 (6 bases). The CDR3 is 15 amino acids. Trimming removed 3 bases at V and 3 bases at J, with 13 bases between. CDR1 and CDR2 from the germline V gene are KGHDR and SFDVKD. Here the CDR3 DNA reads TGTGCCACCAGTGATCCCCGACTAGGAGAAGAGACCCAGTACTTC. Its protein is CATSDPRLGEETQYF.

This clone was counted between two and nine times. V and J are TRBV7-9 and TRBJ1-1; unclear D gene. This CDR3 contains 14 residues. Trimming pared 1 base from V and 1 base from J, leaving 7 bases between. Looked up from germline, CDR1 is SEHNR and CDR2 is FQNEAQ (reference sequence). This chain's CDR3 is CASSLDVRNTEAFF. DNA of the CDR3: TGTGCCAGCAGCTTAGATGTCAGGAACACTGAAGCTTTCTTT.

In this sample, this clone turned up once. This rearrangement joins TRBV7-2 to TRBJ2-2; D not certain. Trimming shortened V by 5 bases and J by 2 bases, and 12 bases separated the two germline ends. The CDR3 sequence is 15 residues long. Germline CDR1 reads SGHTA; CDR2 reads FQGNSA. In DNA form, the CDR3 reads TGTGCCAGCAGCCTTGGGATCGGAAACACCGGGGAGCTGTTTTTT. This codes for CASSLGIGNTGELFF.

CDR3 in DNA: TGTGCCAGCAGAGACACAGGGGCGGGAAACACCATATATTTT. The encoded protein is CASRDTGAGNTIYF. V gene TRBV19 combines with J gene TRBJ1-3; 7 nucleotides align to TRBD1. The CDR3 runs 14 residues. Germline V lookup: CDR1 LNHDA, CDR2 SQIVND (reference sequence). J lost 4 bases, V lost 9 bases, and 9 bases had no gene match.

Details on this clone: The same CDR3 is also encoded by other DNA sequences in this sample. This CDR3 is CSVDGTSGQETQYF. CDR3 nucleotides: TGCAGCGTTGACGGGACTAGCGGCCAAGAGACCCAGTACTTC. The chain uses TRBV29-1 and TRBJ2-5; 11 bases fit TRBD2. The CDR3 sequence is 14 residues long. In germline, CDR1 is SQVTM, CDR2 ANQGSEA. V was clipped by 3 bases and J by 1 base; unmatched bases: 1.

The chain is built from TRBV10-2 and TRBJ2-7; tentative D call: TRBD1 (6 bases). Trimming took off 6 bases at V and 1 base at J, with 10 bases between the two ends. The CDR3 consists of 13 residues. CDR1 is WSHSY, CDR2 SAAADI, per germline. CDR3 sequence reads: CASRGAGSYEQYF. In DNA form, the CDR3 reads TGCGCCAGCAGGGGGGCAGGGTCCTACGAGCAGTACTTC.

The chain has TRBV29-1 and TRBJ2-5; D is uncertain. V was shortened by 7 bases and J by 2 bases, with 14 bases between the two germline ends. There are 13 residues in the CDR3. CDR1 is SQVTM, CDR2 ANQGSEA, per germline. The CDR3 sequence is CSAGRLGQETQYF. The CDR3, as DNA: TGCAGCGCTGGGCGGTTGGGGCAAGAGACCCAGTACTTC.

The chain has TRBV9 and TRBJ2-5; unclear D gene. This CDR3 comprises 13 residues. Deletions cut 4 bases from V and 1 base from J, with 8 bases between. The V gene's germline CDR1 is SGDLS and CDR2 YYNGEE. CDR3 protein: CASSPGSQETQYF. CDR3 bases: TGTGCCAGCAGCCCGGGTAGCCAAGAGACCCAGTACTTC.

The chain uses TRBV7-2 and TRBJ2-7, with unresolved D. The CDR3 loop spans 16 amino acids. CDR1 is SGHTA and CDR2 is FQGNSA in the germline V gene. Trimming removed 3 bases at V and 2 bases at J, with 17 bases between. This CDR3 is CASSFHGSGVAYEQYF. The CDR3 coding sequence is TGTGCCAGCAGCTTCCACGGGTCCGGAGTTGCCTACGAGCAGTACTTC.

This clone was seen just once. The chain combines TRBV28 with TRBJ1-1; D not resolved. The germline CDR1 and CDR2 sequences are MDHEN and SYDVKM. CDR3 size: 14 residues. V gave up 11 bases and J gave up 4 bases, with 20 bases separating them. CDR3 nucleotides: TGTGCCTCCCGCGTTTGGGTGGTGGCCACTGAAGCTTTCTTT. Amino acids: CASRVWVVATEAFF. Drawing the rest from reference TRBV28 and TRBJ1-1, the complete variable domain is DVKVTQSSRYLVKRTGEKVFLECVQDMDHENMFWYRQDPGLGLRLIYFSYDVKMKEKGDIPEGYSVSREKKERFSLILESASTNQTSMYLCASRVWVVATEAFFGQGTRLTVV.

The V gene is TRBV5-1, the J gene TRBJ1-5; no definite D call. V lost 0 bases and J lost 3, with 10 bases in between. Germline assignment: CDR1 SGHRS and CDR2 YFSETQ. The CDR3 covers 15 residues. The CDR3 DNA sequence: TGCGCCAGCAGCTTGGATGGGGAATCCAATCAGCCCCAGCATTTT. It yields the protein CASSLDGESNQPQHF.

V gene TRBV5-5 combines with J gene TRBJ1-4; D perhaps matches TRBD1 (5 bases). The CDR3 sequence is 17 residues long. Germline V gene lookup returns CDR1 SGHKS and CDR2 YYEKEE (reference sequence). V was shortened by 1 base and J by 3 bases, with 16 bases between the two germline ends. This chain's CDR3 is CASSLRGQNRANEKLFF. CDR3 nucleotide sequence: TGTGCCAGCAGCTTGAGGGGCCAGAACAGAGCTAATGAAAAACTGTTTTTT. The whole variable domain, filled in from reference TRBV5-5 and TRBJ1-4, reads DAGVTQSPTHLIKTRGQQVTLRCSPISGHKSVSWYQQVLGQGPQFIFQYYEKEERGRGNFPDRFSARQFPNYSSELNVNALLLGDSALYLCASSLRGQNRANEKLFFGSGTQLSVL.

This rearrangement joins TRBV2 to TRBJ2-7; 9 bases align to TRBD1. Germline V gene lookup returns CDR1 SNHLY and CDR2 FYNNEI. The V and J ends lost 4 bases and 4 bases, in that order; junction bases with no gene match: 5. The CDR3 is made up of 14 amino acids. The DNA of the CDR3 is TGTGCCAGCAGTGCCCGGGACAGGGTATACGAGCAGTACTTC. Protein product: CASSARDRVYEQYF. Variable domain in full (rest from reference TRBV2 and TRBJ2-7): EPEVTQTPSHQVTQMGQEVILRCVPISNHLYFYWYRQILGQKVEFLVSFYNNEISEKSEIFDDQFSVERPDGSNFTLKIRSTKLEDSAMYFCASSARDRVYEQYFGPGTRLTVT.

This chain connects TRBV3-1 (or the pseudogene TRBV3-2) to TRBJ1-1; the D is unclear. Trimming removed 0 bases from V and 0 bases from J, with 2 bases in between. This CDR3 is 13 amino acids long. Looked up from germline, CDR1 is LGHDT and CDR2 is YNNKEL (reference sequence). The CDR3 DNA reads as TGTGCCAGCAGCCAAGAGCTGAACACTGAAGCTTTCTTT. Its protein product is CASSQELNTEAFF.

CDR3 sequence reads: CASSLSGDGYTF. CDR3 DNA sequence: TGTGCCAGCAGCTTGTCGGGGGATGGCTACACCTTC. This chain connects TRBV5-6 to TRBJ1-2; a possible D gene is TRBD1 (5 bases). The germline V gene has CDR1 SGHDT and CDR2 YYEEEE. This CDR3 comprises 12 residues. V dropped 1 base and J dropped 6 bases, with 7 bases sitting between them. The variable domain in full, completed from reference TRBV5-6 and TRBJ1-2, reads DAGVTQSPTHLIKTRGQQVTLRCSPKSGHDTVSWYQQALGQGPQFIFQYYEEEERQRGNFPDRFSGHQFPNYSSELNVNALLLGDSALYLCASSLSGDGYTFGSGTRLTVV.

The chain links TRBV5-1 to TRBJ2-1; 10 nucleotides agree with TRBD1. The V gene's germline CDR1 is SGHRS and CDR2 YFSETQ. The CDR3 totals 15 residues. The V and J ends lost 4 bases and 5 bases, in that order; junction bases with no gene match: 6. CDR3 sequence (DNA): TGCGCCAGCAGCGACCGGACAGGGGGTCACAATGAGCAGTTCTTC. This gives the protein CASSDRTGGHNEQFF.

The rearrangement uses TRBV19 and TRBJ2-7; 9 bases agree with TRBD1. This CDR3 is built from 16 residues. Germline V gene lookup returns CDR1 LNHDA and CDR2 SQIVND (reference sequence). V was clipped by 5 bases and J by 6 bases; unmatched bases: 14. The CDR3: CASSDQPRDRVGEQYF. DNA for the CDR3: TGTGCCAGTAGTGATCAACCCCGGGACAGGGTGGGCGAGCAGTACTTC.

This sequence joins TRBV4-3 and TRBJ1-4; TRBD1 matches at 12 bases. After removal of 4 bases from V and 7 bases from J, the junction contained 7 bases not matched to a gene. The CDR3 consists of 16 residues. Germline-derived CDR1 and CDR2 are LGHNA and YSLEER. The CDR3 spells CASSPSGTGGGEKLFF. The CDR3 coding sequence is TGCGCCAGCAGCCCCTCCGGGACAGGGGGCGGTGAAAAACTGTTTTTT.

The chain combines TRBV6-5 with TRBJ1-4; tentative D call: TRBD1 (6 bases). The V and J ends lost 0 bases and 7 bases respectively, with 12 bases between them. CDR1 MNHEY and CDR2 SVGAGI come from the germline V gene. The CDR3 length is 15 residues. CDR3 coding DNA: TGTGCCAGCAGTTACTCTACAGGGCTTACTGAAAAACTGTTTTTT. Its translation: CASSYSTGLTEKLFF.

The chain uses TRBV28 and TRBJ1-2; 8 bases align to TRBD1. Trimming cost V 6 bases and J 2 bases; bases outside gene matches: 2. Germline values: CDR1 MDHEN, CDR2 SYDVKM. The CDR3 has 13 residues. CDR3 nucleotides: TGTGCCAGCAGGCAGGGGGCGAACTATGGCTACACCTTC. This codes for CASRQGANYGYTF.

The chain employs TRBV4-1 and TRBJ1-1; 8 nucleotides match TRBD1. Germline CDR1 is MGHRA and CDR2 is YSYEKL. Losses at the gene ends were 2 bases for V and 1 base for J; bases not matched to a gene: 9. The CDR3 consists of 17 residues. CDR3 DNA sequence: TGCGCCAGCAGCCAAATTAACCAGGGGGCCAAGAACACTGAAGCTTTCTTT. It encodes CASSQINQGAKNTEAFF.

This chain uses TRBV15 with TRBJ2-3, with 10 bases aligning to TRBD1. The J segment lost 4 bases and the V segment lost 0 bases, leaving 10 bases of the junction unmatched. The germline gives CDR1 LNHNV, CDR2 YYDKDF (reference sequence). The CDR3 sequence is 18 residues long. CDR3 residues: CATSRDLVGQGFSDTQYF. In DNA form, the CDR3 reads TGTGCCACCAGCAGAGATCTCGTGGGACAGGGGTTTTCAGATACGCAGTATTTT.

This clone was found many times. The V call is TRBV9, the J call TRBJ2-6; D remains unclear. V was shortened by 6 bases and J by 0 bases, with 7 bases between the two germline ends. The germline CDR1 and CDR2 sequences are SGDLS and YYNGEE. The CDR3 contains 14 residues. This chain's CDR3 is CASTRTSGANVLTF. As DNA, the CDR3 is TGTGCCAGCACCCGGACCTCTGGGGCCAACGTCCTGACTTTC.

This clone was recorded a few times. The V gene is TRBV6-1, the J gene TRBJ1-2, with 10 bases matching TRBD1. With V trimmed by 4 bases and J by 4 bases, 9 bases remained unmatched. This CDR3 has 16 amino acids. CDR1 is MNHNS and CDR2 is SASEGT in the germline V gene. CDR3 sequence reads: CASSVPTGGPVYGYTF. The CDR3 DNA sequence: TGTGCCAGCAGTGTCCCGACAGGGGGCCCTGTCTATGGCTACACCTTC.

V and J are TRBV18 and TRBJ2-4; perhaps TRBD1 as D (7 bases). Germline lookup yields CDR1 KGHSH and CDR2 LQKENI. V was trimmed by 3 bases and J by 9 bases, leaving 12 bases between them. The CDR3 is 13 amino acids. This CDR3 is CASSPQGGSIQYF. The CDR3 bases are TGTGCCAGCTCACCCCAGGGGGGTAGCATTCAGTACTTC.

This sequence joins TRBV13 and TRBJ1-1, with 9 positions matching TRBD1. This CDR3 comprises 15 residues. Germline V lookup: CDR1 PRHDT, CDR2 FYEKMQ (reference sequence). The ends lost 3 bases at V and 1 base at J; junction bases unmatched: 3. The CDR3: CASSFPQGANTEAFF. The CDR3 DNA reads as TGTGCCAGCAGCTTTCCACAGGGGGCGAACACTGAAGCTTTCTTT.